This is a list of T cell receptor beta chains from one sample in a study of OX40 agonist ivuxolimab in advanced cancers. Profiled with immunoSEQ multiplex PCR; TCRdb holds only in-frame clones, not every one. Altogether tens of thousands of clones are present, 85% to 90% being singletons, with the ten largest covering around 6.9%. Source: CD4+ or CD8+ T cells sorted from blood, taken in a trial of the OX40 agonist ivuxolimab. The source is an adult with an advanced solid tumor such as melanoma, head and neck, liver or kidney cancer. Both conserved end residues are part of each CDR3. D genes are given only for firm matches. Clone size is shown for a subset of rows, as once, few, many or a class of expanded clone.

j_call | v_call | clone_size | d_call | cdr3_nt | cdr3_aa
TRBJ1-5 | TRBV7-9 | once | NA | TGTGCCAGCAGCTTAGGGCCAAATCAGCCCCAGCATTTT | CASSLGPNQPQHF
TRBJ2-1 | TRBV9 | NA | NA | TGTGCCAGCAGCCCTTCCGGAGCAAGCTCCTACAATGAGCAGTTCTTC | CASSPSGASSYNEQFF
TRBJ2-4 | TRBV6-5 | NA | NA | TGTGCCAGCAGGGGCCTCCGGAACATTCAGTACTTC | CASRGLRNIQYF
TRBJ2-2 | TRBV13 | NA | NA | TGTGCCAGCAGCTTACCTACCGGGGAGCTGTTTTTT | CASSLPTGELFF
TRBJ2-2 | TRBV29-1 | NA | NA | TGCAGCGTTGAACGGACGGCTAACACCGGGGAGCTGTTTTTT | CSVERTANTGELFF
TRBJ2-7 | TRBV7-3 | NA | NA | TGTGCCAGCAGCGTTACGGGGGGCCTCAACTACGAGCAGTACTTC | CASSVTGGLNYEQYF
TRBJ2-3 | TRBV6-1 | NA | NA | TGTGCCAGCAGGACACCCGCAGATACGCAGTATTTT | CASRTPADTQYF
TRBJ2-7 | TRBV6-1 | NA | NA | TGTGCCAGCAGTGAATTTGATTCAGAGCAGTACTTC | CASSEFDSEQYF
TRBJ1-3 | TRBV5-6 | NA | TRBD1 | TGTGCCAGCAGCTTGAGGACAGGGGCTGGAAACACCATATATTTT | CASSLRTGAGNTIYF
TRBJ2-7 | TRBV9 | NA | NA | TGTGCCAGCAGCGTAGGGTCAGCCTACGAGCAGTACTTC | CASSVGSAYEQYF
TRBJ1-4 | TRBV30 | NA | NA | TGTGCCTGGAGTCCCCTTTATCGGACAGATCCTAATGAAAAACTGTTTTTT | CAWSPLYRTDPNEKLFF
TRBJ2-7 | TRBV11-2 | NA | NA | TGTGCCAGCAGTTCCCCGGGCCTTGCTTACGAGCAGTACTTC | CASSSPGLAYEQYF
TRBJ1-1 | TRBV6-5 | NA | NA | TGTGCCAGCAGACGGGACACTTCGAACACTGAAGCTTTCTTT | CASRRDTSNTEAFF
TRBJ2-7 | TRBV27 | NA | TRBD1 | TGTGCCAGCATCGCCTACGGGACAGGGGTCTACGAGCAGTACTTC | CASIAYGTGVYEQYF
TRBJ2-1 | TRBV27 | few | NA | TGTGCCAGCAGCGGGGATGGCAACAATGAGCAGTTCTTC | CASSGDGNNEQFF
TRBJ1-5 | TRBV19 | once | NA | TGTGCCAGTAGTATGGGGGGCCGTAGCAATCAGCCCCAGCATTTT | CASSMGGRSNQPQHF
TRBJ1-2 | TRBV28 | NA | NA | TGTGCCAGCAGTTTAAGAGCGGGACTCCTCGGCTACACCTTC | CASSLRAGLLGYTF
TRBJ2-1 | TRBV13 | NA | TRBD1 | TGTGCCAGCAGCTTGGGACAGGGGCCGCTTGAGGAGCAGTTCTTC | CASSLGQGPLEEQFF
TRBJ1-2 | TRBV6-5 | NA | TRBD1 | TGTGCCAGCAGTCCTACAGGGGCACCCCATGGCTACACCTTC | CASSPTGAPHGYTF
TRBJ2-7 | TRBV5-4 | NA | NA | TGTGCCAGCAGCTTGACAGGGAGCTACGAGCAGTACTTC | CASSLTGSYEQYF
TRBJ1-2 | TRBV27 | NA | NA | TGTGCCAGCAGTTTTCGGGGAAGCCATGGCTACACCTTC | CASSFRGSHGYTF
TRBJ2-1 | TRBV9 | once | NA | TGTGCCAGCAGCGTATACCAAAACAATGAGCAGTTCTTC | CASSVYQNNEQFF
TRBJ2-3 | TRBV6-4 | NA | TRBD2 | TGTGCCAGCAGCGTGACTAGCGGATCCACAGATACGCAGTATTTT | CASSVTSGSTDTQYF
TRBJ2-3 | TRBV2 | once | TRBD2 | TGTGCCAGCAGTGAATGGGTAGCGGGGAGCACAGATACGCAGTATTTT | CASSEWVAGSTDTQYF
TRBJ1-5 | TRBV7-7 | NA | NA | TGTGCTAGCAGCCAAGGGTGGCAGCCCCAGCATTTT | CASSQGWQPQHF
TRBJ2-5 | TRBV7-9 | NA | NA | TGTGCCAGCAGCTTGGGTGGGGGGCAAGAGACCCAGTACTTC | CASSLGGGQETQYF
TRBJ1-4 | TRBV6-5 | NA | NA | TGTGCCAGCAGCCGGACATCGACTAATGAAAAACTGTTTTTT | CASSRTSTNEKLFF
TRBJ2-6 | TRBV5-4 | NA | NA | TGCGCCAGCAGCCAAGAAGCCAGCTCTGGGGCCAACGTCCTGACTTTC | CASSQEASSGANVLTF
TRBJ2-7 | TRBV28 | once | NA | TGTGCCAGCAGTCCTCGACTCTCCTACGAGCAGTACTTC | CASSPRLSYEQYF
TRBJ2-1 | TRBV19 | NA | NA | TGTGCCAGTAGTATAGACGAGACAGGACCCTACAATGAGCAGTTCTTC | CASSIDETGPYNEQFF
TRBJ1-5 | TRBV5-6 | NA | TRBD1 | TGTGCCAGCAGCTTGCGGAGACAGGGCTTTAGCAATCAGCCCCAGCATTTT | CASSLRRQGFSNQPQHF
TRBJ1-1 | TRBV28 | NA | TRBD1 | TGTGCCAGCAGTAACGACAGGGTAACGGTAGGAGGCACTGAAGCTTTCTTT | CASSNDRVTVGGTEAFF
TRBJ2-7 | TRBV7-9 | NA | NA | TGTGCCAGCAGAGTCGGGGACACCGGGCACTACGAGCAGTACTTC | CASRVGDTGHYEQYF
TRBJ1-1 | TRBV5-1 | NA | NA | TGCGCCAGCAGCTTGGCCCCCGGGCCTTCGAACACTGAAGCTTTCTTT | CASSLAPGPSNTEAFF
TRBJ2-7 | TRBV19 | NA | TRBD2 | TGTGCCAGTAGTTACTCGGGACTAGCGGGACAAACCTACGAGCAGTACTTC | CASSYSGLAGQTYEQYF
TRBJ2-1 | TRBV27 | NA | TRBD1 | TGTGCCAGCAGTTTATTGGGGGGACAGGGGAACAATGAGCAGTTCTTC | CASSLLGGQGNNEQFF
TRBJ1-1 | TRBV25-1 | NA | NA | TGTGCCAGCAGTGAGGCCACTAACACTGAAGCTTTCTTT | CASSEATNTEAFF
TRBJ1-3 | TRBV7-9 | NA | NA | TGTGCCACCCGAAACACCATATATTTT | CATRNTIYF
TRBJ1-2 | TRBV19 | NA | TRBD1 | TGTGCCAGTAGTGGCGGACAGGGTTATTGGAGAGATGGCTACACCTTC | CASSGGQGYWRDGYTF
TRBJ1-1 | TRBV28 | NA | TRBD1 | TGTGCCAGCAGTATCCCCCGGACAGGCCCCAACACTGAAGCTTTCTTT | CASSIPRTGPNTEAFF
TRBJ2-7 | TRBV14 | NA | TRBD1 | TGTGCCAGCAGCTCCGGGACAGGGGGCTACGAGCAGTACTTC | CASSSGTGGYEQYF
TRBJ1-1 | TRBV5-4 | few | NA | TGTGCCAGCAGCTTGGATGGGGCGGAAGCTTTCTTT | CASSLDGAEAFF
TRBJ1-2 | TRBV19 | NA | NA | TGTGCCAGTAGTATCACGGCGAAAAACGGCTACACCTTC | CASSITAKNGYTF
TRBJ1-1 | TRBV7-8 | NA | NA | TGTGCCAGCAGCTTGGACTTCATGAACACTGAAGCTTTCTTT | CASSLDFMNTEAFF
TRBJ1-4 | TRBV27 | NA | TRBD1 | TGTGCCAGCAGTCTGACGGGACAGGGTCCAACTAATGAAAAACTGTTTTTT | CASSLTGQGPTNEKLFF
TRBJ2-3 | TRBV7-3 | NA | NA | TGTGCCAGCAGCTCCCCGACCGGCCTAGCTGGAGATACGCAGTATTTT | CASSSPTGLAGDTQYF
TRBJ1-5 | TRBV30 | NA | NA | TGTGCCTGGAGTGCCCATAGCAATCAGCCCCAGCATTTT | CAWSAHSNQPQHF
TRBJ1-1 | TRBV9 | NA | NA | TGTGCCAGCAGCGTAGCTGCGACGGGGGGCACTGAAGCTTTCTTT | CASSVAATGGTEAFF
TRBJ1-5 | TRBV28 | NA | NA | TGTGCCAGCAGTTTTTGGGGGATCAATAGCAATCAGCCCCAGCATTTT | CASSFWGINSNQPQHF
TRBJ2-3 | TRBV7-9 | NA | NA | TGTGCTTCGGGGGTGAGCGGGAGCACAGATACGCAGTATTTT | CASGVSGSTDTQYF
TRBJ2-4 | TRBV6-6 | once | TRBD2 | TGTGCCAGCATCAGACTAGCGGGAGACATTCAGTACTTC | CASIRLAGDIQYF
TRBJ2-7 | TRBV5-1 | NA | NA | TGCGCCAGCAGCTTGGAACCGGCGTCCTACGAGCAGTACTTC | CASSLEPASYEQYF
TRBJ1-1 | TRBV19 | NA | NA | TGTGCCAGTAGTATTTTCCACTCGAACACTGAAGCTTTCTTT | CASSIFHSNTEAFF
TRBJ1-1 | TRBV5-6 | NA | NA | TGTGCCAGCAGCTTCGGCAGTAACACTGAAGCTTTCTTT | CASSFGSNTEAFF